These 20 T cell receptor beta chains originate from one sample sequenced in a study of blood T cell repertoires in COVID-19. Measured with immunoSEQ multiplex PCR; TCRdb has only the in-frame clones, and not every one. The sample consists of about 170,000 clones, roughly 93% of them appearing once. Sequencing was performed on peripheral blood. Receptor source: a man younger than 35 with COVID-19, enrolled during active disease.

By frequency in the sample, this clone is medium-sized. The gene calls are TRBV5-6 and TRBJ2-7; possible D gene TRBD1, 6 bases. The CDR3 runs to 11 residues. Germline-derived CDR1 and CDR2 are SGHDT and YYEEEE. V was cut by 0 bases and J by 10 bases, with 8 bases left in between. The chain's CDR3 is CASSLGDTQYF. DNA of the CDR3: TGTGCCAGCAGCTTGGGGGACACCCAGTACTTC.

This chain uses TRBV29-1 with TRBJ2-7; D remains ambiguous. The length of the CDR3 is 11 residues. The germline gives CDR1 SQVTM, CDR2 ANQGSEA. The V end lost 2 bases, the J end lost 5 bases, and 7 bases lay between the germline ends. This chain's CDR3 is CSVERSDEQYF. Written as DNA, the CDR3 is TGCAGCGTTGAAAGATCGGACGAGCAGTACTTC.

The CDR3 reads CASSLRDRGQHEQYF. The CDR3 coding sequence is TGTGCCAGCAGCCTCCGGGACAGGGGGCAGCACGAGCAGTACTTC. The chain uses TRBV7-9 and TRBJ2-7; 12 bases fit TRBD1. There are 15 residues in the CDR3. Germline values: CDR1 SEHNR, CDR2 FQNEAQ (reference sequence). The ends lost 5 bases at V and 5 bases at J; junction bases unmatched: 7.

The CDR3 spells CASSQGETGIYEQYF. The CDR3 coding sequence is TGTGCCAGCAGCCAAGGTGAGACAGGGATCTACGAGCAGTACTTC. The chain employs TRBV3-1 (or the pseudogene TRBV3-2) and TRBJ2-7, with TRBD1 identical over 7 bases. Germline values: CDR1 LGHDT, CDR2 YNNKEL (reference sequence). V lost 1 base, J lost 3 bases, and 6 bases stayed unmatched. The CDR3 runs to 15 residues.

The V and J genes are TRBV5-4 and TRBJ1-1; tentatively, D is TRBD1 (5 bases). The CDR3 totals 13 residues. V lost 0 bases and J 4 bases, leaving 7 bases between the germline ends. CDR1 is SGHNT, CDR2 YYREEE, per germline (reference sequence). The CDR3 sequence: CASSLAGVTEAFF. CDR3 coding DNA: TGTGCCAGCAGCTTGGCGGGGGTCACTGAAGCTTTCTTT.

The chain is built from TRBV9 and TRBJ1-6, with 11 bases matching TRBD1. This CDR3 is 15 amino acids long. Germline CDR1 and CDR2: SGDLS and YYNGEE. With V trimmed by 3 bases and J by 8 bases, 4 bases remained unmatched. CDR3 loop: CASSAQDRGHSPLHF. The CDR3 DNA reads TGTGCCAGCAGCGCCCAGGACAGGGGGCATTCACCCCTCCACTTT.

This clone was counted a few times. This chain uses TRBV5-1 with TRBJ1-1; TRBD1 aligns across 7 bases. Trimming took 4 bases from V and 0 from J; bases not matched to a gene: 3. Germline V lookup: CDR1 SGHRS, CDR2 YFSETQ. This CDR3 spans 14 amino acids. The CDR3 region is CASSTDRMNTEAFF. DNA of the CDR3: TGCGCCAGCAGCACGGACAGGATGAACACTGAAGCTTTCTTT.

The V and J genes are TRBV6-2 or TRBV6-3 and TRBJ2-2; TRBD2 matches at 10 bases. This CDR3 spans 16 amino acids. Per germline, CDR1 MNHEY and CDR2 SVGEGT. V lost 2 bases, J lost 6 bases, and 6 bases stayed unmatched. Here the CDR3 reads CASSYELAGFAGELFF. For the CDR3, the DNA is TGTGCCAGCAGTTACGAACTAGCGGGATTCGCCGGGGAGCTGTTTTTT.

This clone occurred once. This chain connects TRBV4-1 to TRBJ1-2; D perhaps matches TRBD1 (6 bases). The CDR3 consists of 17 residues. Germline lookup yields CDR1 MGHRA and CDR2 YSYEKL. V was trimmed by 4 bases and J by 8 bases, leaving 26 bases between them. The CDR3 region has the DNA TGCGCCAGCAGCCTCCGGATCGTCCAGGGCAGGCAGGGGGGCTACACCTTC. Residues: CASSLRIVQGRQGGYTF.

V gene TRBV9 combines with J gene TRBJ2-1; 10 nucleotides align to TRBD2. The germline gives CDR1 SGDLS, CDR2 YYNGEE. V was pared by 0 bases and J by 6 bases, with 15 bases of the junction left unmatched. The CDR3 spans 19 residues. Here the CDR3 reads CASSVGSVRASGSRNEQFF. The CDR3 DNA sequence: TGTGCCAGCAGCGTAGGTTCAGTACGGGCTAGCGGGAGTCGCAATGAGCAGTTCTTC.

This clone was observed a few times. The gene calls are TRBV7-9 and TRBJ2-7; 10 bases fit TRBD2. Germline CDR1 SEHNR, CDR2 FQNEAQ (reference sequence). This CDR3 contains 19 residues. Unmatched junction bases numbered 14, after V lost 2 bases and J lost 1 base. The CDR3 bases are TGTGCCAGCAGCTTAACTAGTGGAGCGGGGGGACTAGCGTCCTACGAGCAGTACTTC. Encoded protein: CASSLTSGAGGLASYEQYF. The full variable domain, with the rest looked up from reference TRBV7-9 and TRBJ2-7, is DTGVSQNPRHKITKRGQNVTFRCDPISEHNRLYWYRQTLGQGPEFLTYFQNEAQLEKSRLLSDRFSAERPKGSFSTLEIQRTEQGDSAMYLCASSLTSGAGGLASYEQYFGPGTRLTVT.

CDR3 protein: CASSLPGNTEAFF. CDR3 DNA sequence: TGTGCCAGCAGTTTGCCCGGGAACACTGAAGCTTTCTTT. The chain couples TRBV12-3 or TRBV12-4 to TRBJ1-1, with D uncertain. The CDR3 totals 13 residues. Trimming cost V 3 bases and J 1 base, with 6 bases left between them.

The V gene is TRBV20-1, the J gene TRBJ2-7; possibly TRBD2 for D (5 bases). This CDR3 comprises 11 residues. CDR1 DFQATT and CDR2 SNEGSKA come from the germline V gene (reference sequence). Deletions cut 2 bases from V and 3 bases from J, with 5 bases between. The DNA of the CDR3 is TGCAGTGCTAGAAGCGGCTACGAGCAGTACTTC. It specifies CSARSGYEQYF.

The chain is built from TRBV4-3 and TRBJ2-7, with 8 nucleotides matching TRBD1. This CDR3 spans 14 amino acids. V gave up 5 bases and J gave up 3 bases; unmatched junction bases: 6. Germline V gene lookup returns CDR1 LGHNA and CDR2 YSLEER. This chain's CDR3 is CASSSRTGNYEQYF. The CDR3 bases are TGCGCCAGCAGCTCTCGGACAGGGAACTACGAGCAGTACTTC.

The rearrangement uses TRBV11-2 and TRBJ2-2; a weak D match, TRBD2 (6 bases). Germline CDR1 is SGHAT and CDR2 is FQNNGV. The CDR3 is made up of 16 amino acids. V was cut by 3 bases and J by 1 base, with 12 bases left in between. In DNA, the CDR3 is TGTGCCAGCAGCTTTTCCGGGACTGAGAACACCGGGGAGCTGTTTTTT. This sequence encodes CASSFSGTENTGELFF. The full variable domain, rest sourced from reference TRBV11-2 and TRBJ2-2, is EAGVAQSPRYKIIEKRQSVAFWCNPISGHATLYWYQQILGQGPKLLIQFQNNGVVDDSQLPKDRFSAERLKGVDSTLKIQPAKLEDSAVYLCASSFSGTENTGELFFGEGSRLTVL.

This chain connects TRBV2 to TRBJ2-1; TRBD1 might be the D (5 bases). The ends were cut back, 10 bases at V and 1 base at J, with 20 bases in the middle. The CDR3 runs to 16 residues. CDR1 is SNHLY, CDR2 FYNNEI, per germline. The DNA for the CDR3 is TGTGCCAACAAGGACACCTCAGGATTGTCCTACAATGAGCAGTTCTTC. It specifies CANKDTSGLSYNEQFF.

This chain links TRBV4-2 with TRBJ2-3; 7 nucleotides match TRBD1. The CDR3 contains 15 residues. CDR1 is LGHNA, CDR2 YNFKEQ, per germline. Trimming removed 3 bases from V and 0 bases from J; junction bases left unmatched: 3. CDR3 DNA sequence: TGTGCCAGCAGCCAGATGGGACAGAGCACAGATACGCAGTATTTT. Its translation: CASSQMGQSTDTQYF.

DNA of the CDR3: TGTGCCAGCAGCGTAGCAGGGTCCAACTACGAGCAGTACTTC. Translated, it gives CASSVAGSNYEQYF. The V gene is TRBV9, the J gene TRBJ2-7, with D possibly TRBD1 on 5 matching bases. V was trimmed by 0 bases and J by 3 bases, leaving 10 bases between them. The CDR3 contains 14 residues. In germline, CDR1 is SGDLS, CDR2 YYNGEE.

The chain is built from TRBV27 and TRBJ1-1, with D tentatively TRBD1 (6 bases). Germline CDR1 and CDR2: MNHEY and SMNVEV (reference sequence). Trimming took 5 bases from V and 1 from J, leaving 11 bases between them. The CDR3 runs to 14 residues. CDR3 nucleotides: TGTGCCAGCAGTCACGTGGGACAGAACACTGAAGCTTTCTTT. It translates to CASSHVGQNTEAFF.

The chain combines TRBV11-3 with TRBJ1-1; a weak D match, TRBD1 (5 bases). V was shortened by 3 bases and J by 4 bases, with 9 bases between the two germline ends. This CDR3 region has 13 residues. The germline V gene encodes CDR1 SGHNT and CDR2 YENEEA. CDR3 sequence (DNA): TGTGCCAGCAGCTTGGACATTACCACTGAAGCTTTCTTT. Its translation: CASSLDITTEAFF.